The T cell receptor beta chain under discussion was sequenced for a study of cytomegalovirus exposure and HLA in healthy donors. The CDR3 sequence is 13 residues long. CDR1 is SGHRS, CDR2 YFSETQ, per germline. V lost 0 bases, J lost 5 bases, and 6 bases lay in between. PCR was performed using 60 Vbeta and 13 Jbeta primers. The repertoire was sequenced with immunoSEQ multiplex PCR; TCRdb's copy has only in-frame clones and lacks some. The repertoire includes around 170,000 clones, around 77% of them detected once, and about 1.9% sits in the top ten. Input material: PBMCs. The chain uses TRBV5-1 and TRBJ1-5; D ambiguous. This clonotype was sampled from a woman in her twenties or thirties in good health and CMV-seronegative. CDR3 sequence: CASSLAPDQPQHF. As DNA, the CDR3 is TGCGCCAGCAGCTTGGCCCCGGATCAGCCCCAGCATTTT. The complete variable domain, with remaining parts taken from reference TRBV5-1 and TRBJ1-5, reads KAGVTQTPRYLIKTRGQQVTLSCSPISGHRSVSWYQQTPGQGLQFLFEYFSETQRNKGNFPGRFSGRQFSNSRSEMNVSTLELGDSALYLCASSLAPDQPQHFGDGTRLSIL.